These 31 T cell receptor beta chains came from one sample sequenced in a study of neurological immune-mediated disorders. From the 5' RACE reads, TCRdb called clonotypes with MiXCR, one entry per CDR3 protein. The data hold about 50,000 distinct CDR3 sequences, with 10% observed a single time. Sequences were obtained from PBMCs. These receptors were collected from a man between 65 and 85 years old with HTLV-1-associated myelopathy (HAM/TSP).

Comments on this clonotype: Without the conserved terminal phenylalanine or tryptophan, this CDR3 likely stems from a read error. This chain uses TRBV20-1 with TRBJ2-1, with 7 nucleotides matching TRBD1. The junction had 14 bases not matched to a gene; V was cut back by 3 bases and J by 9 bases. The CDR3 has 15 residues. Per the germline V gene, CDR1 is DFQATT and CDR2 is SNEGSKA (reference sequence). This CDR3 reads CSARAPEQGLGEQFL. The CDR3 bases are TGCAGTGCTAGGGCACCGGAACAGGGGTTGGGTGAGCAGTTCTTA.

This clonotype was seen at least ten times. CDR3: CASSYRQETQYF. The CDR3 nucleotides read TGTGCCAGCAGCTACAGGCAAGAGACCCAGTACTTC. The chain is built from TRBV6-2 or TRBV6-3 and TRBJ2-5, with D possibly being TRBD1 (5 bases). Trimming cost V 6 bases and J 2 bases, with 7 bases left between them. Looked up from germline, CDR1 is MNHEY and CDR2 is SVGEGT. CDR3 size: 12 residues.

There are many counts of this clonotype. The chain couples TRBV15 to TRBJ2-5, with TRBD2 matching 11 bases. V trimming: 0 bases; J trimming: 1 base; junction bases outside the gene matches: 1. Germline V lookup: CDR1 LNHNV, CDR2 YYDKDF (reference sequence). This CDR3 contains 16 residues. CDR3 protein: CATSRDTSGGQETQYF. CDR3 in DNA: TGTGCCACCAGCAGAGATACTAGCGGGGGCCAAGAGACCCAGTACTTC.

Notes on this clonotype: The junction departs from germline at one end; a sequencing error may be responsible. This rearrangement joins TRBV5-6 to TRBJ2-2, with D possibly TRBD2 on 7 matching bases. CDR1 is SGHDT and CDR2 is YYEEEE in the germline V gene. The CDR3 has 12 amino acids. CDR3 residues: CDSSPRGRELFF. Here the CDR3 DNA reads TGTGACAGCAGCCCCCGGGGGCGGGAGCTATTTTTT.

This clonotype has only a few counts. The V gene is TRBV7-2, the J gene TRBJ1-2; 9 bases fit TRBD1. CDR1 and CDR2 from the germline V gene are SGHTA and FQGNSA. The CDR3 runs to 13 residues. The V gene end was trimmed by 5 bases and the J gene end by 5 bases; junction bases not matched to a gene: 3. CDR3 sequence: CASSTGGWYGYTF. The CDR3 DNA reads as TGTGCCAGCAGCACAGGGGGCTGGTATGGCTACACCTTC.

This clonotype was seen ten or more times. The chain joins TRBV7-6 to TRBJ2-5, with TRBD2 identical over 10 bases. Germline CDR1 SGHVS, CDR2 FNYEAQ. The CDR3 covers 15 residues. V was clipped by 5 bases and J by 4 bases; unmatched bases: 7. Here the CDR3 reads CASSPASGRSETQYF. CDR3 in DNA: TGTGCCAGCAGCCCGGCTAGCGGGAGATCAGAGACCCAGTACTTC.

V gene TRBV12-3 or TRBV12-4 combines with J gene TRBJ1-1; tentative D call: TRBD1 (5 bases). Trimming took off 9 bases at V and 4 bases at J, with 15 bases between the two ends. The CDR3 contains 13 residues. CDR3 sequence (DNA): TGTGCCAGAACTAAAGGGGCCAGCACTGAAGCTTTCTTT. It codes for CARTKGASTEAFF.

There are many counts of this clonotype. V is TRBV7-2 and J is TRBJ2-7; 12 nucleotides line up with TRBD2. Trimming cost V 5 bases and J 7 bases; bases outside gene matches: 6. CDR3 length: 14 amino acids. Germline V CDR1 and CDR2: SGHTA, FQGNSA. In DNA form, the CDR3 reads TGTGCCAGCAGCGGACTAGCGGGATTTGATGAGCAGTACTTC. This gives the protein CASSGLAGFDEQYF.

This clonotype was detected many times. The CDR3 is CASSARDRGLEKLFF. DNA of the CDR3: TGTGCCAGCAGCGCCCGGGACAGGGGGCTAGAAAAACTGTTTTTT. This chain links TRBV9 with TRBJ1-4; 12 positions agree with TRBD1. After removal of 3 bases from V and 8 bases from J, the junction contained 5 bases not matched to a gene. The CDR3 is made up of 15 amino acids. In germline, CDR1 is SGDLS, CDR2 YYNGEE.

About this clonotype: Germline and junction disagree at one end, which may indicate a read error. The rearrangement uses TRBV9 and TRBJ1-2; maybe TRBD1 (5 bases). The CDR3 is 16 residues long. Per germline, CDR1 SGDLS and CDR2 YYNGEE. This chain's CDR3 is CASSLTPGITNDGYTF. CDR3 coding DNA: TGTGCCAGCAGTCTTACGCCAGGGATTACTAACGATGGCTACACCTTC.

There are many counts of this clonotype. The J gene is TRBJ2-7, the V gene TRBV21-1. TRBV21-1 is listed as a pseudogene. This CDR3 is 11 amino acids long. The CDR3 region is CASSKAQGPYF. The CDR3 DNA reads as TGTGCCAGCAGCAAAGCGCAGGGGCCGTACTTC.

This clonotype came up many times. The chain recombines TRBV18 with TRBJ2-7; 9 bases are a match to TRBD1. The V gene end was trimmed by 3 bases and the J gene end by 5 bases; junction bases not matched to a gene: 2. CDR1 and CDR2 from the germline V gene are KGHSH and LQKENI. This CDR3 is built from 13 residues. The CDR3 reads CASSPGTGNEQYF. CDR3 bases: TGTGCCAGCTCACCCGGGACAGGGAACGAGCAGTACTTC.

The sample holds many counts of this clonotype. This chain uses TRBV7-3 with TRBJ2-1; TRBD2 matches 11 bases. Germline lookup yields CDR1 SGHTA and CDR2 FQGTGA. The junction had 4 bases not matched to a gene; V was cut back by 6 bases and J by 6 bases. The CDR3 covers 14 residues. CDR3 loop: CASRPGLAVNEQFF. The CDR3 DNA follows: TGTGCCAGCAGGCCGGGACTAGCGGTCAATGAGCAGTTCTTC.

This clonotype was seen repeatedly, ten times or more. The chain is built from TRBV20-1 and TRBJ2-1; no definite D call. The germline gives CDR1 DFQATT, CDR2 SNEGSKA (reference sequence). V shed 4 bases and J shed 12 bases, with 22 bases lying between them. This CDR3 is 14 amino acids long. This CDR3 reads CSAIVTRMLHGQFF. The CDR3 DNA reads TGCAGTGCTATAGTAACACGTATGCTTCATGGGCAGTTCTTC.

This clonotype was detected a few times. The V and J genes are TRBV19 and TRBJ2-1; D is possibly TRBD2 (7 bases). V dropped 3 bases and J dropped 3 bases, with 15 bases sitting between them. CDR3 length: 16 amino acids. Germline V lookup: CDR1 LNHDA, CDR2 SQIVND (reference sequence). The CDR3 DNA follows: TGTGCCAGTAGTATGACTAGGGGGGGTCTCTACAATGAGCAGTTCTTC. It translates to CASSMTRGGLYNEQFF. Based on the CDR3 plus reference TRBV19 and TRBJ2-1, the full variable domain is DGGITQSPKYLFRKEGQNVTLSCEQNLNHDAMYWYRQDPGQGLRLIYYSQIVNDFQKGDIAEGYSVSREKKESFPLTVTSAQKNPTAFYLCASSMTRGGLYNEQFFGPGTRLTVL.

V usage is TRBV28 and J usage is TRBJ2-7, with D hard to call. The CDR3 is 11 residues long. V was cut by 8 bases and J by 6 bases, with 11 bases left in between. Germline V gene sequence: CDR1 MDHEN, CDR2 SYDVKM. CDR3 DNA: TGTGCCAGCCAGTTTAAGGCCGAGCAGTACTTC. Translating gives CASQFKAEQYF.

Many counts were recorded for this clonotype. The chain uses TRBV4-3 and TRBJ2-3, with 7 bases aligning to TRBD2. The CDR3 has 17 amino acids. V dropped 1 base and J dropped 3; count of bases not matched to a gene: 10. The germline V gene has CDR1 LGHNA and CDR2 YSLEER. This chain's CDR3 is CASSQGQREGLTDTQYF. In nucleotides, the CDR3 is TGCGCCAGCAGCCAAGGCCAGCGGGAAGGTCTGACAGATACGCAGTATTTT.

This sequence joins TRBV7-3 and TRBJ2-5, with TRBD2 identical over 7 bases. Germline loops: CDR1 SGHTA, CDR2 FQGTGA. V trimming: 3 bases; J trimming: 4 bases; junction bases outside the gene matches: 8. The CDR3 sequence is 15 residues long. CDR3: CASSFGPGGGETQYF. CDR3 nucleotide sequence: TGTGCCAGCAGCTTCGGGCCCGGCGGGGGAGAGACCCAGTACTTC.

This clonotype occurred many times. The chain is built from TRBV7-2 and TRBJ1-5; D remains ambiguous. V gave up 7 bases and J gave up 7 bases, with 14 bases separating them. This CDR3 is built from 13 residues. CDR1 and CDR2 (germline): SGHTA, FQGNSA. The chain's CDR3 is CASTPNGEQPQHF. The CDR3 DNA sequence: TGTGCCAGCACCCCGAACGGGGAACAGCCCCAGCATTTT.

This clonotype was found many times. The J gene is TRBJ2-7, the V gene TRBV27, with 8 bases matching TRBD2. In germline, CDR1 is MNHEY, CDR2 SMNVEV (reference sequence). The CDR3 has 15 residues. The trim removed 6 bases at V and 5 bases at J, leaving 12 bases unmatched. CDR3 sequence (DNA): TGTGCCAGCAGCCTCGGGGGGGGGGGTGGTAACGAGCAGTACTTC. Residues: CASSLGGGGGNEQYF.

In its sample, this clonotype was seen many times. The rearrangement uses TRBV3-1 and TRBJ2-2; tentative D call: TRBD1 (6 bases). V was clipped by 4 bases and J by 13 bases, with 16 bases between them. From germline, CDR1 is LGHDT and CDR2 YNNKEL (reference sequence). CDR3 length: 13 amino acids. Here the CDR3 reads CASSLPAATGLFF. The CDR3 bases are TGTGCCAGCAGCCTGCCAGCTGCGACAGGGCTGTTTTTT. Supplemented by reference TRBV3-1 and TRBJ2-2, the full variable domain reads DTAVSQTPKYLVTQMGNDKSIKCEQNLGHDTMYWYKQDSKKFLKIMFSYNNKELIINETVPNRFSPKSPDKAHLNLHINSLELGDSAVYFCASSLPAATGLFFGEGSRLTVL.

This clonotype was found many times. The chain couples TRBV3-1 to TRBJ1-5; D may be TRBD1 (6 bases). CDR3 length equals 13 residues. Trimming stripped 3 bases from V and 4 bases from J, with 7 bases between. The germline gives CDR1 LGHDT, CDR2 YNNKEL (reference sequence). The CDR3 sequence: CASSHGQNQPQHF. CDR3 bases: TGTGCCAGCAGCCATGGACAGAATCAGCCCCAGCATTTT.

The table lists this clonotype with many counts. This chain joins TRBV5-6 and TRBJ2-2, with D possibly matching TRBD1 (6 bases). CDR1 is SGHDT and CDR2 is YYEEEE in the germline V gene. V shed 5 bases and J shed 5 bases, with 19 bases lying between them. The CDR3 spans 16 residues. The CDR3 reads CASSSYRDAYTGELFF. In DNA, the CDR3 is TGTGCCAGCAGTTCCTACAGGGACGCGTATACCGGGGAGCTGTTTTTT.

This clonotype has at least ten counts. The chain carries TRBV20-1 and TRBJ2-4, with 13 positions matching TRBD2. Germline trimming cut 2 bases from V and 9 bases from J; bases unmatched to any gene: 13. Germline CDR1 is DFQATT and CDR2 is SNEGSKA (reference sequence). CDR3 size: 17 residues. Here the CDR3 DNA reads TGCAGTGCTAGATACGGGACTAGCGGGATTCGGGGAAGCATTCAGTACTTC. This codes for CSARYGTSGIRGSIQYF.

This clonotype was seen many times. V usage is TRBV20-1 and J usage is TRBJ2-1; 9 nucleotides align to TRBD1. This CDR3 contains 15 residues. The germline V gene has CDR1 DFQATT and CDR2 SNEGSKA (reference sequence). V gave up 0 bases and J gave up 7 bases; unmatched junction bases: 7. CDR3 in amino acids: CSARDFGQGSNEQFF. CDR3 in DNA: TGCAGTGCTAGAGATTTCGGACAGGGGTCTAATGAGCAGTTCTTC.

The table lists this clonotype with many counts. The chain recombines TRBV7-2 with TRBJ1-5; D call uncertain. CDR1 and CDR2 (germline): SGHTA, FQGNSA. This CDR3 has 13 amino acids. V lost 1 base and J lost 4, with 5 bases in between. CDR3 sequence reads: CASSLGRNQPQHF. The CDR3 DNA reads as TGTGCCAGCAGCTTAGGCAGGAATCAGCCCCAGCATTTT.

This clonotype is classed as large. This chain links TRBV5-6 with TRBJ2-2, with TRBD2 matching over 15 bases. Per the germline V gene, CDR1 is SGHDT and CDR2 is YYEEEE. V shed 5 bases, J shed 3 bases, and the junction held 8 bases outside the gene matches. This CDR3 comprises 18 residues. CDR3 sequence: CASSGGLAGGPDTGELFF. Here the CDR3 DNA reads TGTGCCAGCAGTGGCGGACTAGCGGGAGGGCCCGACACCGGGGAGCTGTTTTTT.

This clonotype was observed at least ten times. This rearrangement joins TRBV25-1 to TRBJ2-5; D tentatively reads TRBD1 or TRBD2 (6 bases each). The CDR3 covers 13 residues. V dropped 6 bases and J dropped 5 bases, with 13 bases sitting between them. From germline, CDR1 is MGHDK and CDR2 SYGVNS. This chain's CDR3 is CASRGGGQETQYF. The CDR3 coding sequence is TGTGCCAGCAGGGGTGGGGGGCAGGAGACCCAGTACTTC.

This clonotype was observed many times. The rearrangement joins TRBV5-1 to TRBJ2-1, with 10 bases fitting TRBD2. The CDR3 consists of 17 residues. V lost 0 bases to trimming and J lost 7 bases; unmatched junction nucleotides: 10. Germline CDR1 SGHRS, CDR2 YFSETQ. The CDR3 sequence: CASSLAWTSGQGNEQFF. DNA of the CDR3: TGCGCCAGCAGCTTGGCCTGGACTAGCGGCCAGGGGAATGAGCAGTTCTTC.

This clonotype was detected ten times or more. The genes are TRBV15 and TRBJ2-2; D is unclear. With 1 base removed from V and 6 bases from J, the gap between germline ends came to 3 bases. The CDR3 covers 12 residues. Germline CDR1 is LNHNV and CDR2 is YYDKDF (reference sequence). CDR3 in DNA: TGTGCCACCAGCAGAGCTTCCGGGGAGCTGTTTTTT. Amino acids: CATSRASGELFF. The complete variable domain, with remaining parts taken from reference TRBV15 and TRBJ2-2, reads DAMVIQNPRYQVTQFGKPVTLSCSQTLNHNVMYWYQQKSSQAPKLLFHYYDKDFNNEADTPDNFQSRRPNTSFCFLDIRSPGLGDTAMYLCATSRASGELFFGEGSRLTVL.

This clonotype was counted many times. The V gene is TRBV7-9, the J gene TRBJ1-2; D not certain. The V end was cut by 5 bases, the J end by 5 bases, with 12 bases between. The CDR3 is 13 amino acids. In germline, CDR1 is SEHNR, CDR2 FQNEAQ (reference sequence). Here the CDR3 DNA reads TGTGCCAGCAGCCCCAACGTGGTGTATGGCTACACCTTC. Encoded protein: CASSPNVVYGYTF.